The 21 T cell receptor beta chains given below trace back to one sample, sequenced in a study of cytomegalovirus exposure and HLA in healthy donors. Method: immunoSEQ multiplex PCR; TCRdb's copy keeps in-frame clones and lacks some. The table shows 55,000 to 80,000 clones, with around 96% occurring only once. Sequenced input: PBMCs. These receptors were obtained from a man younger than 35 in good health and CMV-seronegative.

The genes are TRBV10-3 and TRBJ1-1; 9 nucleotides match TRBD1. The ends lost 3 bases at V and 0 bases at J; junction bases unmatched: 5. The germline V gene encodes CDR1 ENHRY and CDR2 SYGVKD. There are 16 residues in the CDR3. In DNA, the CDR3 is TGTGCCATCAGTGATAGGGGACAGGGAATGAACACTGAAGCTTTCTTT. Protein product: CAISDRGQGMNTEAFF.

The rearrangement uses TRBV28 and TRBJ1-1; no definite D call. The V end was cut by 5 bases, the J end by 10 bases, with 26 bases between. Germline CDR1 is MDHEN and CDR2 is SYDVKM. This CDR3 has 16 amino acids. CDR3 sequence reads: CASSEIEVRGQMGAFF. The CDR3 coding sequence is TGTGCCAGCAGTGAAATAGAGGTGCGGGGTCAGATGGGAGCTTTCTTT.

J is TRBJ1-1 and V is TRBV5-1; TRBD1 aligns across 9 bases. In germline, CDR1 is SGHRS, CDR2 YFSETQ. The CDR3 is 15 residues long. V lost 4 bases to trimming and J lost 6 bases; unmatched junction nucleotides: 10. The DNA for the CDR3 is TGCGCCAGCAGCCCGCCGGGACAGGGCGCCGCTGAAGCTTTCTTT. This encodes CASSPPGQGAAEAFF.

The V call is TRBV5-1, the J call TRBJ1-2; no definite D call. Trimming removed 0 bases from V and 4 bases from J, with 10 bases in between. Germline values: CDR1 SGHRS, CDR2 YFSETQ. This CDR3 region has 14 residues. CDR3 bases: TGCGCCAGCAGCTTGGCCGTAACAACCTATGGCTACACCTTC. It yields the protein CASSLAVTTYGYTF.

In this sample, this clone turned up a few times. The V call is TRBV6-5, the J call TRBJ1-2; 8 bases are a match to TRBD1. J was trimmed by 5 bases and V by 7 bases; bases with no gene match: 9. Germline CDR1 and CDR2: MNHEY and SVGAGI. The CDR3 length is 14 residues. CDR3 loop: CASNFRDRPYGYTF. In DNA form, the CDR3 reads TGTGCCAGCAACTTCCGGGACAGGCCTTATGGCTACACCTTC.

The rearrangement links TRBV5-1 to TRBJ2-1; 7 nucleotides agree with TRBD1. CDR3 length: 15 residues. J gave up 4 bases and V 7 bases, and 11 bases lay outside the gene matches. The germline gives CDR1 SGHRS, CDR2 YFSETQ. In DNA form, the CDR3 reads TGCGCCAGCGCTACCGGGACAGTGCTATACAATGAGCAGTTCTTC. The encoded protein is CASATGTVLYNEQFF.

The DNA for the CDR3 is TGTGCCACCAGCAGAGACAGGGGGCTGGTGAACGAGCAGTACTTC. Protein: CATSRDRGLVNEQYF. V gene TRBV15 combines with J gene TRBJ2-7; 8 bases line up with TRBD1. Trimming cost V 0 bases and J 5 bases; bases outside gene matches: 6. Germline CDR1 and CDR2: LNHNV and YYDKDF (reference sequence). The CDR3 is 15 residues long.

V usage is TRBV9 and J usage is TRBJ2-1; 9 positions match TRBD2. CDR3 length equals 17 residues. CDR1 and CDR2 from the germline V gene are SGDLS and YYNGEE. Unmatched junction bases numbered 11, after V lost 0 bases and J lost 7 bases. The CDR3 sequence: CASSVEVAGALGNEQFF. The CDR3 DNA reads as TGTGCCAGCAGCGTAGAGGTAGCGGGGGCCCTCGGGAATGAGCAGTTCTTC.

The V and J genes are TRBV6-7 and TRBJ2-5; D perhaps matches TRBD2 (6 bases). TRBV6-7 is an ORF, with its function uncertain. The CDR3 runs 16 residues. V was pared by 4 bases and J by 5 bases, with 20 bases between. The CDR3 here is CASSSGRGGPGETQYF. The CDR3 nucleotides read TGTGCCAGCAGTTCAGGTCGTGGAGGGCCTGGGGAGACCCAGTACTTC.

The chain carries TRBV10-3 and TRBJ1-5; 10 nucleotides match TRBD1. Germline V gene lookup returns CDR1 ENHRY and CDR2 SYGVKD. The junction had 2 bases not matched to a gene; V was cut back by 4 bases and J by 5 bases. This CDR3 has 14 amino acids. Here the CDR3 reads CAISGGTGDQPQHF. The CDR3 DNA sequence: TGTGCCATCAGTGGGGGGACAGGGGATCAGCCCCAGCATTTT.

The CDR3 sequence is CASSLDTGFGEKLFF. The CDR3 DNA reads as TGTGCCAGCAGTCTAGACACAGGGTTTGGTGAAAAACTGTTTTTT. The gene calls are TRBV6-1 and TRBJ1-4, with D perhaps matching TRBD1 (6 bases). V was clipped by 5 bases and J by 7 bases, with 17 bases between them. CDR1 is MNHNS and CDR2 is SASEGT in the germline V gene. The CDR3 contains 15 residues.

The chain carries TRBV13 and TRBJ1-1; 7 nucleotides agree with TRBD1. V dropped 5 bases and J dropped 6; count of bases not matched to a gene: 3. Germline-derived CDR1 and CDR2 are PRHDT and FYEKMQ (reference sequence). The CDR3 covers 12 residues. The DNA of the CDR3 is TGTGCCAGCAGCCAGGGGGGACCTGAAGCTTTCTTT. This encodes CASSQGGPEAFF.

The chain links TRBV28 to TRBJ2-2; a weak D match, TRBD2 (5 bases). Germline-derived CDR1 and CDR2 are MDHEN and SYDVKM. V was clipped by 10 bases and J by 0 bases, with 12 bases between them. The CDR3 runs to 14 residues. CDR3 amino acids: CATYGLPNTGELFF. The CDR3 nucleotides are TGTGCCACCTATGGACTTCCGAACACCGGGGAGCTGTTTTTT.

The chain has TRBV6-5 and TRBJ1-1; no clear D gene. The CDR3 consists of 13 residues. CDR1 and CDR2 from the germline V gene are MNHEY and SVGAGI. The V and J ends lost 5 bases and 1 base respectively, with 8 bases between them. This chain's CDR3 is CASSPRQNTEAFF. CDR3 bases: TGTGCCAGCAGTCCAAGACAGAACACTGAAGCTTTCTTT.

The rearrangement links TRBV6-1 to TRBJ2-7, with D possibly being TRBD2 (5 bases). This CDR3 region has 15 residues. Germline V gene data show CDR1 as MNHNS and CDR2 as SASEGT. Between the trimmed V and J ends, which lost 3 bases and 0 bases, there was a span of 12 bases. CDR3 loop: CASSESGPSSYEQYF. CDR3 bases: TGTGCCAGCAGTGAGAGCGGCCCGAGCTCCTACGAGCAGTACTTC.

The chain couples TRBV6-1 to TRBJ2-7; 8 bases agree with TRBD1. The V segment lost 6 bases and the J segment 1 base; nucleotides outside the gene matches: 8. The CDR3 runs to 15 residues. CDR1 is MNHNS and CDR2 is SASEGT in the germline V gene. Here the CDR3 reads CASSSQTGASYEQYF. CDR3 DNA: TGTGCCAGCAGCTCCCAGACAGGGGCTTCCTACGAGCAGTACTTC.

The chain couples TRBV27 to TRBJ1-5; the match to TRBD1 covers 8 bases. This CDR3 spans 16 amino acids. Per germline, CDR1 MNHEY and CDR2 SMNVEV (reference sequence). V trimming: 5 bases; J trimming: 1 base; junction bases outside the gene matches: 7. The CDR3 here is CASSNIQGGSNQPQHF. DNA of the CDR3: TGTGCCAGCAGTAATATACAGGGGGGAAGCAATCAGCCCCAGCATTTT.

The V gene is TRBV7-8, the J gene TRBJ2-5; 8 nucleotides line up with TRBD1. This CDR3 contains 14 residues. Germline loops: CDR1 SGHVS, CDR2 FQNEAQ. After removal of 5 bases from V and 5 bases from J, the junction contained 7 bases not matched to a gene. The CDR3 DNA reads TGTGCCAGCAGCGCAGGTGGACAGGGTGAGACCCAGTACTTC. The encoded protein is CASSAGGQGETQYF.

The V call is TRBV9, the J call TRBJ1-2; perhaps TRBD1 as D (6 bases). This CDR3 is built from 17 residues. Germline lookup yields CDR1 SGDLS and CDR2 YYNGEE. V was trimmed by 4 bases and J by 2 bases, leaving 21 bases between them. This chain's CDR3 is CASSPGQTPTLNYGYTF. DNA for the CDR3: TGTGCCAGCAGCCCCGGACAGACCCCAACTCTAAACTATGGCTACACCTTC.

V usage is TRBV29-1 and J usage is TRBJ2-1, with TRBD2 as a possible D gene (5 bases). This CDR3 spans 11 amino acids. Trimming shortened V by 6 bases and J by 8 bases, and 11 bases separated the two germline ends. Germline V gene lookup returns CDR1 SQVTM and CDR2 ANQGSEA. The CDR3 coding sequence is TGCAGCGTGAGGGCTTGGGATGAGCAGTTCTTC. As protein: CSVRAWDEQFF.

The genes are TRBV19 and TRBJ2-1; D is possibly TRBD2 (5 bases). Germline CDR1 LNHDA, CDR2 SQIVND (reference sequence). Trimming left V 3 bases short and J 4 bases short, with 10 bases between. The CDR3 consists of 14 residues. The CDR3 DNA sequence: TGTGCCAGTAGTATCGGGGTGGGTTACAATGAGCAGTTCTTC. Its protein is CASSIGVGYNEQFF. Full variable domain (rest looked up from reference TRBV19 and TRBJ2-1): DGGITQSPKYLFRKEGQNVTLSCEQNLNHDAMYWYRQDPGQGLRLIYYSQIVNDFQKGDIAEGYSVSREKKESFPLTVTSAQKNPTAFYLCASSIGVGYNEQFFGPGTRLTVL.